The rows below give T cell receptor beta chains drawn from one sample of a study of Ad26.COV2.S vaccination and SARS-CoV-2 variants. Clones were sequenced by immunoSEQ multiplex PCR, and TCRdb holds only the in-frame ones, with some missing. The data contain 430,000 or so clones, approximately 89% of them singletons. The sequenced sample was peripheral blood, obtained in a trial of Ad26.COV2.S vaccine versus placebo. The receptors were sampled from a person aged 18 to 65 who received the Ad26.COV2.S COVID-19 vaccine or a placebo. CDR3s include the opening cysteine and the closing phenylalanine or tryptophan. D genes are given only for firm matches. Size tells how often a clone was seen (once, few, many) or the class of an expanded clone, and some rows leave it out.

d_call | j_call | v_call | clone_size | cdr3_aa | cdr3_nt
NA | TRBJ2-2 | TRBV2 | NA | CASTLQGPLTGELFF | TGTGCCAGCACCCTACAGGGACCATTAACCGGGGAGCTGTTTTTT
NA | TRBJ1-1 | TRBV7-9 | NA | CASSPRQSNTEAFF | TGTGCCAGCAGCCCCCGACAGTCCAACACTGAAGCTTTCTTT
NA | TRBJ1-4 | TRBV5-4 | NA | CASSLAEGLPNEKLFF | TGTGCCAGCAGCTTGGCGGAGGGACTGCCGAATGAAAAACTGTTTTTT
NA | TRBJ1-1 | TRBV30 | NA | CAWSVKITAFF | TGTGCCTGGAGTGTAAAGATTACGGCTTTCTTT
NA | TRBJ1-5 | TRBV27 | few | CASSLSEGQPQHF | TGTGCCAGCAGTTTATCGGAGGGCCAGCCCCAGCATTTT
NA | TRBJ2-5 | TRBV7-9 | NA | CASSSRDKAPQETQYF | TGTGCCAGCAGCTCCCGGGACAAGGCTCCCCAAGAGACCCAGTACTTC
NA | TRBJ2-7 | TRBV7-6 | NA | CASSLGSHGSYEQYF | TGTGCCAGCAGCTTAGGTTCTCATGGGTCCTACGAGCAGTACTTC
TRBD2 | TRBJ2-3 | TRBV24-1 | NA | CATGASGRAQSTDTQYF | TGTGCCACCGGTGCTAGCGGGAGGGCCCAGAGCACAGATACGCAGTATTTT
NA | TRBJ2-7 | TRBV28 | NA | CASSLGGQHEQYF | TGTGCCAGCAGCCTGGGCGGGCAGCACGAGCAGTACTTC
NA | TRBJ2-3 | TRBV9 | few | CASSPGLTTDTQYF | TGTGCCAGCAGCCCCGGACTAACCACAGATACGCAGTATTTT
NA | TRBJ2-1 | TRBV7-3 | NA | CASSLGASSYNEQFF | TGTGCCAGCAGCTTAGGGGCTAGCAGCTACAATGAGCAGTTCTTC
NA | TRBJ2-1 | TRBV2 | NA | CASSEGVWDEQFF | TGTGCCAGCAGTGAGGGGGTCTGGGATGAGCAGTTCTTC
NA | TRBJ2-1 | TRBV7-2 | NA | CASSKLQIGQFF | TGTGCCAGCAGCAAATTACAGATAGGGCAGTTCTTC
NA | TRBJ1-4 | TRBV5-6 | NA | CASSPWDTTEKLFF | TGTGCCAGCAGCCCCTGGGACACTACTGAAAAACTGTTTTTT
TRBD1 | TRBJ2-7 | TRBV24-1 | once | CATSLNRGQGAYEQYF | TGTGCCACCAGTCTGAACAGAGGACAGGGGGCGTACGAGCAGTACTTC
NA | TRBJ1-1 | TRBV9 | NA | CASSGSLNTEAFF | TGTGCCAGCAGCGGGTCCTTGAACACTGAAGCTTTCTTT
NA | TRBJ2-1 | TRBV24-1 | NA | CATSDDKLRNEQFF | TGTGCCACCAGTGATGACAAACTACGCAATGAGCAGTTCTTC
NA | TRBJ2-5 | TRBV9 | NA | CASSVAGKAQETQYF | TGTGCCAGCAGCGTGGCAGGCAAAGCCCAAGAGACCCAGTACTTC
TRBD2 | TRBJ2-1 | TRBV11-2 | NA | CASSLVAGGIYNEQFF | TGTGCCAGCAGCTTAGTTGCGGGAGGCATCTACAATGAGCAGTTCTTC
NA | TRBJ1-1 | TRBV5-4 | NA | CASSSGEGQTTEAFF | TGTGCCAGCAGCTCTGGGGAGGGGCAGACAACTGAAGCTTTCTTT
NA | TRBJ1-2 | TRBV9 | NA | CASSVGALGAYGYTF | TGTGCCAGCAGCGTAGGGGCGCTTGGGGCCTATGGCTACACCTTC
NA | TRBJ1-6 | TRBV5-4 | NA | CASSLRREASPLHF | TGTGCCAGCAGCTTGCGCAGGGAGGCTTCACCCCTCCACTTT
TRBD1 | TRBJ2-5 | TRBV5-1 | NA | CASSLPQGGLQETQYF | TGCGCCAGCAGCCTCCCACAGGGGGGATTACAAGAGACCCAGTACTTC
TRBD1 | TRBJ2-2 | TRBV5-4 | NA | CASSKTGGGELFF | TGTGCCAGCAGTAAGACAGGGGGCGGGGAGCTGTTTTTT
NA | TRBJ1-2 | TRBV19 | NA | CASSTTFIYGYTF | TGTGCCAGTAGTACCACCTTTATCTATGGCTACACCTTC
NA | TRBJ2-1 | TRBV21-1 | NA | CASMGTGGTLREQFF | TGTGCCAGCATGGGGACAGGGGGGACCCTGAGGGAGCAGTTCTTC
TRBD2 | TRBJ2-5 | TRBV5-1 | NA | CASSFRSGSGGAVETQYF | TGCGCCAGCAGCTTCCGGTCCGGTAGCGGGGGGGCCGTAGAGACCCAGTACTTC
NA | TRBJ1-5 | TRBV7-8 | once | CASSLNFYNQPQHF | TGTGCCAGCAGCCTCAACTTTTACAATCAGCCCCAGCATTTT
NA | TRBJ2-3 | TRBV24-1 | NA | CATQGRGTTSTDTQYF | TGTGCCACGCAGGGGAGGGGGACTACTAGCACAGATACGCAGTATTTT
NA | TRBJ2-2 | TRBV7-9 | NA | CASSSLTGELFF | TGTGCCAGCAGCTCCCTAACCGGGGAGCTGTTTTTT
NA | TRBJ1-2 | TRBV5-1 | NA | CASSTRGTPSYGYTF | TGCGCCAGCAGCACGCGTGGGACCCCAAGCTATGGCTACACCTTC
NA | TRBJ2-1 | TRBV7-9 | NA | CASSRMVIRVLNEQFF | TGTGCCAGCAGCCGTATGGTGATTCGGGTCCTCAATGAGCAGTTCTTC
NA | TRBJ2-6 | TRBV2 | NA | CASSDSYLAGANVLTF | TGTGCCAGCAGTGACAGCTACTTGGCCGGGGCCAACGTCCTGACTTTC
NA | TRBJ1-1 | TRBV5-1 | NA | CASSLGIGTEAFF | TGCGCCAGCAGCTTGGGGATTGGCACTGAAGCTTTCTTT
NA | TRBJ1-2 | TRBV19 | NA | CASSVQGYTF | TGTGCCAGTAGTGTCCAGGGCTACACCTTC
NA | TRBJ1-1 | TRBV2 | NA | CASQLEGTTEAFF | TGTGCCAGCCAGCTAGAGGGCACCACTGAAGCTTTCTTT
NA | TRBJ2-5 | TRBV11-3 | NA | CASSSAQETQYF | TGTGCCAGCAGCTCCGCTCAAGAGACCCAGTACTTC
NA | TRBJ1-2 | TRBV19 | NA | CASSLGRATPPIGYTF | TGTGCCAGTAGTCTGGGCAGGGCAACTCCCCCCATTGGCTACACCTTC
NA | TRBJ1-5 | TRBV6-1 | once | CASSDPGVSNQPQHF | TGTGCCAGCAGTGATCCAGGGGTGAGCAATCAGCCCCAGCATTTT
TRBD2 | TRBJ2-1 | TRBV6-2/TRBV6-3 | NA | CASNPPVRRGASLSNNEQFF | TGTGCCAGCAACCCCCCGGTCCGGCGGGGGGCCTCCCTCAGTAACAATGAGCAGTTCTTC
NA | TRBJ2-1 | TRBV5-4 | once | CAGGPPPPAEQFF | TGTGCCGGGGGCCCCCCACCCCCGGCTGAGCAGTTCTTC
TRBD1 | TRBJ2-7 | TRBV28 | NA | CASSSPGTGSYEQYF | TGTGCCAGCAGTTCACCCGGGACAGGGTCCTACGAGCAGTACTTC
NA | TRBJ1-1 | TRBV2 | NA | CASGDWDIAFF | TGTGCCAGCGGGGACTGGGACATAGCTTTCTTT
NA | TRBJ2-3 | TRBV18 | NA | CASSPFQGWDTQYF | TGTGCCAGCTCACCCTTTCAGGGCTGGGATACGCAGTATTTT